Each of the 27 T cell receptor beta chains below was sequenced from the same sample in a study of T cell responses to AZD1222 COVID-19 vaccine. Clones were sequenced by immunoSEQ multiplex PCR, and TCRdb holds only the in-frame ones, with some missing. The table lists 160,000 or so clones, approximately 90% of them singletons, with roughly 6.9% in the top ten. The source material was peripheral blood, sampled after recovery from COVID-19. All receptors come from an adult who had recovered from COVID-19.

The CDR3 coding sequence is TGTGCCAGCAGCCGTGGGTTAAATGAGCAGTTCTTC. Its protein product is CASSRGLNEQFF. V is TRBV13 and J is TRBJ2-1; no definite D call. Germline V lookup: CDR1 PRHDT, CDR2 FYEKMQ (reference sequence). The CDR3 runs to 12 residues. Trimming left V 5 bases short and J 7 bases short, with 9 bases between.

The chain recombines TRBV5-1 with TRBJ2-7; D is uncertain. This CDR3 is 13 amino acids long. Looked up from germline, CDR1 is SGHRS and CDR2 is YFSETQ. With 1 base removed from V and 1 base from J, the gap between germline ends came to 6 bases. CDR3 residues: CASSLLMSYEQYF. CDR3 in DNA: TGCGCCAGCAGCTTGTTGATGTCCTACGAGCAGTACTTC.

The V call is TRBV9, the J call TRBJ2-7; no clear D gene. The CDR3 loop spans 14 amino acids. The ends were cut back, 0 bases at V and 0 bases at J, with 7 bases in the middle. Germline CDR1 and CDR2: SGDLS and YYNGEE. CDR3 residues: CASSVVPTSYEQYF. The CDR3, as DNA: TGTGCCAGCAGCGTAGTTCCAACCTCCTACGAGCAGTACTTC.

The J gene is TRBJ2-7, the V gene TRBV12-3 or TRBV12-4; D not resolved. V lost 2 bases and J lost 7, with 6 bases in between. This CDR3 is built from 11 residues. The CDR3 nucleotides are TGTGCCAGCAGTTTAACGAGAGAGCAGTACTTC. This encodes CASSLTREQYF.

The DNA of the CDR3 is TGTGCCAGCAGTTACGTTACACCTAACTATGGCTACACCTTC. Translation gives CASSYVTPNYGYTF. The chain combines TRBV6-2 or TRBV6-3 with TRBJ1-2; D gene uncertain. This CDR3 region has 14 residues. Germline CDR1 reads MNHEY; CDR2 reads SVGEGT. The germline V and J ends were trimmed by 2 bases and 0 bases, with 7 bases remaining between them.

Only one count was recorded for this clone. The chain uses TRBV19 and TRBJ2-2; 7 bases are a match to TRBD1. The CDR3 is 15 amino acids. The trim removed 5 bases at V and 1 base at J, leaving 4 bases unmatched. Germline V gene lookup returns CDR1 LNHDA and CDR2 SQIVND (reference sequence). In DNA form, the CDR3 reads TGTGCCAGTAGTCCCCGGACAGGGAACACCGGGGAGCTGTTTTTT. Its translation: CASSPRTGNTGELFF. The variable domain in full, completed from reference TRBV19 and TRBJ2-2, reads DGGITQSPKYLFRKEGQNVTLSCEQNLNHDAMYWYRQDPGQGLRLIYYSQIVNDFQKGDIAEGYSVSREKKESFPLTVTSAQKNPTAFYLCASSPRTGNTGELFFGEGSRLTVL.

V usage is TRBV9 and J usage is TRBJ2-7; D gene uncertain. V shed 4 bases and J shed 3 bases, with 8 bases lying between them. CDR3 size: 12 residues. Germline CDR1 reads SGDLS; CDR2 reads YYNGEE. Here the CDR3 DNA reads TGTGCCAGCAGCCCTTGGGACTACGAGCAGTACTTC. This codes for CASSPWDYEQYF. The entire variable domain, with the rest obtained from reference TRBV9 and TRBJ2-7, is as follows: DSGVTQTPKHLITATGQRVTLRCSPRSGDLSVYWYQQSLDQGLQFLIQYYNGEERAKGNILERFSAQQFPDLHSELNLSSLELGDSALYFCASSPWDYEQYFGPGTRLTVT.

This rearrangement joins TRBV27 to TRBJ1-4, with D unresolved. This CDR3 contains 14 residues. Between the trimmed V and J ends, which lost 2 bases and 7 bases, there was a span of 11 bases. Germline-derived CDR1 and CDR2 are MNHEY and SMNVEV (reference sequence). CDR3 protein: CASSLRQRSEKLFF. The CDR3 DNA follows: TGTGCCAGCAGTTTAAGGCAAAGGAGTGAAAAACTGTTTTTT. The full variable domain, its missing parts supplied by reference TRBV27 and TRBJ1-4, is EAQVTQNPRYLITVTGKKLTVTCSQNMNHEYMSWYRQDPGLGLRQIYYSMNVEVTDKGDVPEGYKVSRKEKRNFPLILESPSPNQTSLYFCASSLRQRSEKLFFGSGTQLSVL.

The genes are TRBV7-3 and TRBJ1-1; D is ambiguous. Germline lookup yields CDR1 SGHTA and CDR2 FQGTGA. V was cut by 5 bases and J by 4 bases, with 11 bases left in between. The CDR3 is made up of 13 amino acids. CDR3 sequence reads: CASSRVRGTEAFF. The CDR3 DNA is TGTGCCAGCAGCCGGGTCCGGGGCACTGAAGCTTTCTTT.

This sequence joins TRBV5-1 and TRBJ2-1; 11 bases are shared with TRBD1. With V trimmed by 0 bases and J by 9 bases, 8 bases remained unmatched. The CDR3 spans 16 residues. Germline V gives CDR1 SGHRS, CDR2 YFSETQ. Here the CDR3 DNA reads TGCGCCAGCAGCTTGGCCTCCGGGACAGGGGGTCGTGAGCAGTTCTTC. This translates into CASSLASGTGGREQFF.

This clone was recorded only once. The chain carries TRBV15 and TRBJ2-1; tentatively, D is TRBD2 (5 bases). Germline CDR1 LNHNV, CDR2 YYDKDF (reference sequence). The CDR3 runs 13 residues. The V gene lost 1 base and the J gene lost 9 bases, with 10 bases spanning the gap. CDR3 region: CATSRVLRVEQFF. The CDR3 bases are TGTGCCACCAGCAGAGTCTTGAGGGTTGAGCAGTTCTTC.

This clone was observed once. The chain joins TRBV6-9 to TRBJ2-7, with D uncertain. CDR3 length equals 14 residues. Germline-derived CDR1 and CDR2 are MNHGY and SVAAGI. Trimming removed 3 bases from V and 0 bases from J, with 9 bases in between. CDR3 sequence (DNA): TGTGCCAGCAGTTACAGTCCATCCTCCTACGAGCAGTACTTC. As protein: CASSYSPSSYEQYF.

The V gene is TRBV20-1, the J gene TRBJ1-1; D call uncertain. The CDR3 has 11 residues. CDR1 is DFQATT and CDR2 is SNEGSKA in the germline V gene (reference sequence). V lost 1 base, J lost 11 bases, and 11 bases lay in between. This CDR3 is CSARGSPRAFF. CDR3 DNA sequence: TGCAGTGCTAGAGGGTCCCCTAGGGCTTTCTTT.

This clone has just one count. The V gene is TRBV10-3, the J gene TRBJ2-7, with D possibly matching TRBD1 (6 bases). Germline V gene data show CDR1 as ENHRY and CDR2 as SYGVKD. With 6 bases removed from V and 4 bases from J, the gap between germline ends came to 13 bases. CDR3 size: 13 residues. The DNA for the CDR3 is TGTGCCATCAGATCCGGACAGACGTACGAGCAGTACTTC. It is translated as CAIRSGQTYEQYF.

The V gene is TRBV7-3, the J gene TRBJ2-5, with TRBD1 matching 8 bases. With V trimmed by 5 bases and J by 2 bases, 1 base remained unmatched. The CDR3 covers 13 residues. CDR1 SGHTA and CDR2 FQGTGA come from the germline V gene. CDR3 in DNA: TGTGCCAGCAGCCAGGGGGCTCAAGAGACCCAGTACTTC. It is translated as CASSQGAQETQYF.

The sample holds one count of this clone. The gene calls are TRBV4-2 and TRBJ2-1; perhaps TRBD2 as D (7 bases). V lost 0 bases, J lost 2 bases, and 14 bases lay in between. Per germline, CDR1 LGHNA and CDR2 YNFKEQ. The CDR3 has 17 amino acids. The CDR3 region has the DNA TGTGCCAGCAGCCAAGACTACGGGGGGCCCCCCTACAATGAGCAGTTCTTC. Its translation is CASSQDYGGPPYNEQFF.

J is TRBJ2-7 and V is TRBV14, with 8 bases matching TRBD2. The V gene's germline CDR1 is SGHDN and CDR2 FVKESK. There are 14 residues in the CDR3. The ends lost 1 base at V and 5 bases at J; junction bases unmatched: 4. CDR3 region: CASSQGTSKDEQYF. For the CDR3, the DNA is TGTGCCAGCAGCCAAGGGACTAGCAAGGACGAGCAGTACTTC.

The CDR3 loop reads CASSLRGNPDGYTF. As DNA, the CDR3 is TGTGCCAGCAGCTTGCGAGGTAACCCCGATGGCTACACCTTC. The chain carries TRBV5-6 and TRBJ1-2; no definite D call. V was trimmed by 1 base and J by 6 bases, leaving 13 bases between them. Germline-derived CDR1 and CDR2 are SGHDT and YYEEEE. The CDR3 loop spans 14 amino acids.

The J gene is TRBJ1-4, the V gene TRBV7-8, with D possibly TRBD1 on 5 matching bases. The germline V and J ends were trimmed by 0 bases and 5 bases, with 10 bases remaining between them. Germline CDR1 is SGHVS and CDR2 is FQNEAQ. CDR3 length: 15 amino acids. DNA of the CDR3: TGTGCCAGCAGCTTAGCAGGGACTTCGAATGAAAAACTGTTTTTT. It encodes CASSLAGTSNEKLFF.

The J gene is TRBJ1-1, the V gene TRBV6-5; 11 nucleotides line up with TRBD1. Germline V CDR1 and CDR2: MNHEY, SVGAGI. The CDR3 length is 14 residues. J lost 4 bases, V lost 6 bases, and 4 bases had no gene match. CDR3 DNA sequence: TGTGCCAGCAGGGCTGGGACAGGGGGCACTGAAGCTTTCTTT. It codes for CASRAGTGGTEAFF.

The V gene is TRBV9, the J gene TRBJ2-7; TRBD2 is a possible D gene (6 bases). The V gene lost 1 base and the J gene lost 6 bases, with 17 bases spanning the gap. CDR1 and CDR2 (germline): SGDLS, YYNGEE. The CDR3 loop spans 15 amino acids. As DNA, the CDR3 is TGTGCCAGCAGCGTATCCGGGAGCTCCCTACTCGAGCAGTACTTC. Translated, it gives CASSVSGSSLLEQYF.

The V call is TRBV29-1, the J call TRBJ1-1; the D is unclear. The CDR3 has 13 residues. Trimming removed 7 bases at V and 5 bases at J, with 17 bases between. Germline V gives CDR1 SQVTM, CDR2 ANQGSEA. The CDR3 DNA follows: TGCAGCGCTGTGGGAGGATTCGGGACTGAAGCTTTCTTT. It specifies CSAVGGFGTEAFF.

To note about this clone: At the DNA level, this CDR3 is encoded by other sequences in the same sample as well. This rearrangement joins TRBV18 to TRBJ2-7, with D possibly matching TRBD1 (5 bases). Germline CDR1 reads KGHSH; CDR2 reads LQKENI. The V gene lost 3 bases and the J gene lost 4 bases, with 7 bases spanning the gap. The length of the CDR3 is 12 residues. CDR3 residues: CASSPDSYEQYF. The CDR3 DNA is TGTGCCAGCTCACCCGACAGTTACGAGCAGTACTTC. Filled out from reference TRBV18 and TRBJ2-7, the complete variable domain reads NAGVMQNPRHLVRRRGQEARLRCSPMKGHSHVYWYRQLPEEGLKFMVYLQKENIIDESGMPKERFSAEFPKEGPSILRIQQVVRGDSAAYFCASSPDSYEQYFGPGTRLTVT.

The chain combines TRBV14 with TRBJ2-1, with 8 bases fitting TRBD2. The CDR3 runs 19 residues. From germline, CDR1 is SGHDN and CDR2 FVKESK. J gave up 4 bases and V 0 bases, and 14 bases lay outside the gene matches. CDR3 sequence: CASSQDWVAAGGSYNEQFF. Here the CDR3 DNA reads TGTGCCAGCAGCCAAGATTGGGTTGCGGCGGGAGGATCTTACAATGAGCAGTTCTTC.

The DNA of the CDR3 is TGTGCCAGCAGTTTAATGAGAGACACTGAAGCTTTCTTT. Translation gives CASSLMRDTEAFF. The chain joins TRBV12-3 or TRBV12-4 to TRBJ1-1; D is unclear. V lost 2 bases, J lost 3 bases, and 7 bases lay in between. The CDR3 loop spans 13 amino acids.

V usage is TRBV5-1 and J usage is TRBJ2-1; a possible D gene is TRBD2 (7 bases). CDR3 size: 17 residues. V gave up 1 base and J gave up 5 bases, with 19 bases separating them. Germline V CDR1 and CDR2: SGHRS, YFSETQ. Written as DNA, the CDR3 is TGCGCCAGCAGCTTGCTGGTATCGGGGGGCGAGAACAATGAGCAGTTCTTC. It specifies CASSLLVSGGENNEQFF.

CDR3 residues: CASSALWDGNYGYTF. DNA for the CDR3: TGTGCCAGCAGCGCCCTTTGGGACGGCAACTATGGCTACACCTTC. V and J are TRBV7-8 and TRBJ1-2, with D possibly being TRBD1 (5 bases). CDR1 and CDR2 (germline): SGHVS, FQNEAQ. This CDR3 has 15 amino acids. Trimming stripped 5 bases from V and 2 bases from J, with 15 bases between.